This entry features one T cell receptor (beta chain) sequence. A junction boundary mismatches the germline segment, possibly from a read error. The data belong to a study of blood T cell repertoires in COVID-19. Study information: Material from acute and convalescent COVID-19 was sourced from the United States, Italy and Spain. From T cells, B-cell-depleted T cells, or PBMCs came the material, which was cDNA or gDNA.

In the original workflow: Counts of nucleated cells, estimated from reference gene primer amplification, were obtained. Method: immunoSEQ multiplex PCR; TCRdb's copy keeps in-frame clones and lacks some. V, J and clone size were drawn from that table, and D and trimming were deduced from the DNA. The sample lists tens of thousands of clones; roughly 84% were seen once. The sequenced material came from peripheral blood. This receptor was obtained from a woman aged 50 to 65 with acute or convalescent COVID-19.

CDR3 sequence: CASTTGGNQPQHF. The CDR3 DNA reads TGTGCCAGTACGACAGGGGGCAACCAGCCCCAGCATTTT. The rearrangement joins TRBV19 to TRBJ1-5; 10 nucleotides match TRBD1. The CDR3 totals 13 residues. The germline gives CDR1 LNHDA, CDR2 SQIVND (reference sequence).